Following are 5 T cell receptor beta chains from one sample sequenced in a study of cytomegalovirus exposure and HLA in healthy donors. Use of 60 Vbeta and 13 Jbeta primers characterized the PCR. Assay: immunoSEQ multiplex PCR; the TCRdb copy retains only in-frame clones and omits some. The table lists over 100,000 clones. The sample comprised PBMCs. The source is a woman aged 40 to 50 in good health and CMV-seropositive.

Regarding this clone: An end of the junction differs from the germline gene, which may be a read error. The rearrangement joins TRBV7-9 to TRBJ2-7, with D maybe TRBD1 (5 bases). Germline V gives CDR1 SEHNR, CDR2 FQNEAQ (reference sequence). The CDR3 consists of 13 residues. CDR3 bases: TGTGCCGGCAGAGCGCAGGGTTCCTACGAGCAGTACTTC. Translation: CAGRAQGSYEQYF.

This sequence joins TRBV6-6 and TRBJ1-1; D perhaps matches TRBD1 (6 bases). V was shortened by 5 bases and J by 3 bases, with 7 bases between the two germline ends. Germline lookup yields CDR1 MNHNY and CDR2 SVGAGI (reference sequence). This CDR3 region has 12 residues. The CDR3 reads CASSPGDTEAFF. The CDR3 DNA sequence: TGTGCCAGCAGTCCAGGGGACACTGAAGCTTTCTTT.

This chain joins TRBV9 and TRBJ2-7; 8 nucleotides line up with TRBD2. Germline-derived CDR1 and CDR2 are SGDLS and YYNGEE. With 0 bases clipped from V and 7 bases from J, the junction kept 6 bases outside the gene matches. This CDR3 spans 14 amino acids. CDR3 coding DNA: TGTGCCAGCAGCGTAGGTCGAGCGGGAGTAGAGCAGTACTTC. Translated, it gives CASSVGRAGVEQYF.

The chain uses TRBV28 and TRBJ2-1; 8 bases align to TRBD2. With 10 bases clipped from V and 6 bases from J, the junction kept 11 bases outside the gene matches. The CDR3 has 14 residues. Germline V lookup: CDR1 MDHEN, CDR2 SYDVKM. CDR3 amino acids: CATLLAGPVNEQFF. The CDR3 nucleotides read TGTGCCACCCTGCTAGCGGGTCCTGTCAATGAGCAGTTCTTC.

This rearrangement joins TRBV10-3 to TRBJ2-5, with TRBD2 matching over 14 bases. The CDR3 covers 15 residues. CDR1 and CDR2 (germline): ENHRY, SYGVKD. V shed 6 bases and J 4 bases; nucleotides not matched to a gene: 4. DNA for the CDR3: TGTGCCATCAGCGGACTAGCGGGAGGCGGAGAGACCCAGTACTTC. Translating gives CAISGLAGGGETQYF.